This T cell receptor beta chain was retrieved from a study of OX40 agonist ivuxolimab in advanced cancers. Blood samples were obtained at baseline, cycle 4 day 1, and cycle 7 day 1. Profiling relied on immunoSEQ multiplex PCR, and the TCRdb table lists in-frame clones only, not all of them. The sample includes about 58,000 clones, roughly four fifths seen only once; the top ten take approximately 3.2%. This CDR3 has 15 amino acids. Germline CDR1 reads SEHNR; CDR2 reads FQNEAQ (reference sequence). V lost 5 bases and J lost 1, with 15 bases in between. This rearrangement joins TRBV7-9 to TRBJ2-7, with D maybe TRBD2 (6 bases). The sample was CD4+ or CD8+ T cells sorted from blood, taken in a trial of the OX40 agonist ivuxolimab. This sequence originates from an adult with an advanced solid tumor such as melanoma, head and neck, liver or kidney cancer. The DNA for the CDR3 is TGTGCCAGCAGCGGGGCGGACCGGGGGTCCTACGAGCAGTACTTC. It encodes CASSGADRGSYEQYF. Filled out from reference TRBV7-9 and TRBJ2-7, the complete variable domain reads DTGVSQNPRHKITKRGQNVTFRCDPISEHNRLYWYRQTLGQGPEFLTYFQNEAQLEKSRLLSDRFSAERPKGSFSTLEIQRTEQGDSAMYLCASSGADRGSYEQYFGPGTRLTVT.